This T cell receptor (beta chain) was sequenced in a study of vaccination effects on CD4 cells after COVID-19. General study points: In healthy vaccinees, only 1 of 255 vaccine-induced clones cross-reacted with common cold coronaviruses. Few convalescent patients were studied, and early post-infection samples were lacking.

TCRdb's copy holds only in-frame clones and misses some; the assay was immunoSEQ multiplex PCR. Of about 64,000 clones in the sample, 78% were seen once. On this clone itself: The antigen remains unidentified.

Antigen-specific CD4+ T cells were expanded (with viral peptide pools) by the ViraFEST assay ahead of sequencing. Subsequent to 10 days of culture, CD4+ T cells were isolated. Participants each got two BNT162b2 or mRNA-1273 vaccine doses. None of these healthy vaccinees had been infected with SARS-CoV-2 before vaccination. Replacing half the medium with IL-2 medium was done on days 3 and 7. The CDR3 covers 15 residues. V was cut by 2 bases and J by 3 bases, with 11 bases left in between. Germline CDR1 SGHRS, CDR2 YFSETQ. The input for sequencing was CD4+ T cells from PBMCs cultured with HCoV-OC43 spike peptides, taken after COVID-19 vaccination. Subset described: HCoV-OC43 spike overlapping peptide pool stimulation. The clonotype originates from a human donor who received a COVID-19 vaccine. J is TRBJ2-2 and V is TRBV5-1; D could derive from TRBD1 or TRBD2 (5 bases each). CDR3 DNA: TGCGCCAGCAGCTTAGGGACGAAGGACACCGGGGAGCTGTTTTTT. As protein: CASSLGTKDTGELFF.